Below, 13 T cell receptor beta chains from the same sample are listed, as sequenced in a study of blood T cell repertoires in COVID-19 (TCRdb year 2020). The receptor library was made with the immunoSEQ multiplex PCR assay. What TCRdb holds here is the immuneACCESS table cut down to in-frame rearrangements. Part of the clones is not present; checked against another copy, under half of the missing clones reflect an unresolved V gene, and the others are unexplained. This sample is represented by about 300,000 clones; approximately 90% of them were singletons. The ten top clones hold over 5% of the sample. Material: peripheral blood. The receptors originated from a woman aged 45-59 years with COVID-19, enrolled during active disease.

As regards this clone: The junction departs from the called germline gene at one end, perhaps through a read error. The chain uses TRBV7-7 and TRBJ2-3; the D gene is possibly TRBD2 (5 bases). Germline assignment: CDR1 SSHAT and CDR2 FNYEAQ (reference sequence). The CDR3 consists of 14 residues. CDR3 sequence reads: CASSFGGLADTQYF. The CDR3 DNA reads TGTGCTAGCAGCTTCGGCGGGCTGGCAGATACGCAGTATTTT.

The chain joins TRBV19 to TRBJ2-3; D might be TRBD2 (5 bases). Germline loops: CDR1 LNHDA, CDR2 SQIVND (reference sequence). The CDR3 runs to 16 residues. Trimming took off 2 bases at V and 2 bases at J, with 14 bases between the two ends. The CDR3 loop is CASSINLWGVTDTQYF. CDR3 nucleotide sequence: TGTGCCAGTAGTATAAATCTGTGGGGAGTCACAGATACGCAGTATTTT. Looking up the rest from reference TRBV19 and TRBJ2-3 gives the full variable domain: DGGITQSPKYLFRKEGQNVTLSCEQNLNHDAMYWYRQDPGQGLRLIYYSQIVNDFQKGDIAEGYSVSREKKESFPLTVTSAQKNPTAFYLCASSINLWGVTDTQYFGPGTRLTVL.

V usage is TRBV30 and J usage is TRBJ2-2; 8 bases map to TRBD1. Germline CDR1 reads GTSNPN; CDR2 reads SVGIG (reference sequence). V lost 3 bases and J lost 4; bases outside the gene matches: 13. The CDR3 sequence is 17 residues long. The CDR3 spells CAWSPPGQGAATGELFF. The CDR3 nucleotides are TGTGCCTGGAGCCCCCCAGGGCAGGGGGCTGCCACCGGGGAGCTGTTTTTT.

This rearrangement joins TRBV10-2 to TRBJ2-1; 8 bases are a match to TRBD2. CDR1 WSHSY and CDR2 SAAADI come from the germline V gene. V was clipped by 7 bases and J by 7 bases; unmatched bases: 9. CDR3 length: 14 residues. As DNA, the CDR3 is TGCGCCAGCACCAAGCCGGGACTAGTAAATGAGCAGTTCTTC. It is translated as CASTKPGLVNEQFF.

Only one count was recorded for this clone. The chain links TRBV29-1 to TRBJ2-3, with TRBD1 matching over 7 bases. Germline lookup yields CDR1 SQVTM and CDR2 ANQGSEA. V was pared by 4 bases and J by 1 base, with 8 bases of the junction left unmatched. CDR3 length: 15 residues. The CDR3 sequence: CSVGTGRSGTDTQYF. In nucleotides, the CDR3 is TGCAGCGTTGGGACAGGACGTTCCGGCACAGATACGCAGTATTTT.

This chain uses TRBV19 with TRBJ2-3, with D tentatively TRBD1 (6 bases). Trimming cost V 4 bases and J 1 base, with 24 bases left between them. Germline V lookup: CDR1 LNHDA, CDR2 SQIVND (reference sequence). There are 19 residues in the CDR3. The CDR3 reads CASSTTPPPPGHGTDTQYF. The CDR3 nucleotides read TGTGCCAGTAGTACTACCCCGCCTCCCCCGGGACACGGCACAGATACGCAGTATTTT.

The gene calls are TRBV29-1 and TRBJ1-1; 8 nucleotides match TRBD1. The CDR3 extends over 12 amino acids. Germline CDR1 and CDR2: SQVTM and ANQGSEA. After removal of 7 bases from V and 4 bases from J, the junction contained 5 bases not matched to a gene. CDR3 in DNA: TGCAGCGCCTCACAGGGGGGCACTGAAGCTTTCTTT. It is translated as CSASQGGTEAFF.

The chain employs TRBV5-1 and TRBJ1-5, with 10 bases identical to TRBD1. The V segment lost 1 base and the J segment 0 bases; nucleotides outside the gene matches: 10. The CDR3 is made up of 19 amino acids. CDR1 SGHRS and CDR2 YFSETQ come from the germline V gene. The CDR3, as DNA: TGCGCCAGCAGCTTGTTAGTCCCGACAGGGGGCAGTAGCAATCAGCCCCAGCATTTT. Its protein is CASSLLVPTGGSSNQPQHF.

V is TRBV10-3 and J is TRBJ2-7; TRBD2 agrees at 8 bases. CDR1 and CDR2 (germline): ENHRY, SYGVKD. The CDR3 spans 16 residues. With V trimmed by 4 bases and J by 0 bases, 8 bases remained unmatched. CDR3 DNA: TGTGCCATCAGTGGTGGGAAGCGGGAGAACTCCTACGAGCAGTACTTC. Protein product: CAISGGKRENSYEQYF.

The J gene is TRBJ1-3, the V gene TRBV5-1; 7 nucleotides line up with TRBD1. This CDR3 comprises 16 residues. Germline V gene lookup returns CDR1 SGHRS and CDR2 YFSETQ. V was clipped by 2 bases and J by 0 bases; unmatched bases: 5. The CDR3 loop is CASSFDRANSGNTIYF. The CDR3 DNA reads as TGCGCCAGCAGCTTCGACAGGGCCAACTCTGGAAACACCATATATTTT.

V and J are TRBV18 and TRBJ1-1, with a possible D match to TRBD1 (6 bases). The CDR3 runs 16 residues. The germline gives CDR1 KGHSH, CDR2 LQKENI. Trimming took 2 bases from V and 3 from J, leaving 16 bases between them. CDR3 DNA: TGTGCCAGCTCACCAATCATCGCAGGGGCGTACACTGAAGCTTTCTTT. It translates to CASSPIIAGAYTEAFF.

V gene TRBV7-3 combines with J gene TRBJ1-2, with 8 bases identical to TRBD1. Germline V lookup: CDR1 SGHTA, CDR2 FQGTGA. The CDR3 sequence is 17 residues long. The V gene end was trimmed by 4 bases and the J gene end by 1 base; junction bases not matched to a gene: 11. CDR3 DNA: TGTGCCAGCAGCTCACCTTCTGGGACAGGTTTTAACTATGGCTACACCTTC. This translates into CASSSPSGTGFNYGYTF.

The J gene is TRBJ2-2, the V gene TRBV30; 7 bases agree with TRBD1. The germline V gene encodes CDR1 GTSNPN and CDR2 SVGIG (reference sequence). J lost 5 bases, V lost 5 bases, and 8 bases had no gene match. CDR3 size: 14 residues. The CDR3 spells CAWGRGLETGELFF. DNA for the CDR3: TGTGCCTGGGGAAGGGGGCTCGAAACCGGGGAGCTGTTTTTT.